This paragraph reports one T cell receptor beta chain. The data were produced by immunoSEQ multiplex PCR, yet TCRdb's version contains in-frame clones alone and is incomplete. The table has about 2.4 million clones, 93% seen once; the top ten hold approximately 0.37%. With 6 bases removed from V and 2 bases from J, the gap between germline ends came to 13 bases. The CDR3 is 14 residues long. Germline assignment: CDR1 ENHRY and CDR2 SYGVKD. This sample stems from a study of shared clonotypes between healthy human individuals. The sequence derives from a man aged 18 to 29 in good health. Some clones in this sample may be carry-over from other donors' samples. The chain carries TRBV10-3 and TRBJ1-1, with D unresolved. The sequencing sample was made of naive CD4+ T cells from PBMCs. Subset of the sample: CD45RA+ positively selected. CDR3 loop: CAIRELGYNTEAFF. The CDR3 DNA follows: TGTGCCATCAGAGAATTAGGGTATAACACTGAAGCTTTCTTT.